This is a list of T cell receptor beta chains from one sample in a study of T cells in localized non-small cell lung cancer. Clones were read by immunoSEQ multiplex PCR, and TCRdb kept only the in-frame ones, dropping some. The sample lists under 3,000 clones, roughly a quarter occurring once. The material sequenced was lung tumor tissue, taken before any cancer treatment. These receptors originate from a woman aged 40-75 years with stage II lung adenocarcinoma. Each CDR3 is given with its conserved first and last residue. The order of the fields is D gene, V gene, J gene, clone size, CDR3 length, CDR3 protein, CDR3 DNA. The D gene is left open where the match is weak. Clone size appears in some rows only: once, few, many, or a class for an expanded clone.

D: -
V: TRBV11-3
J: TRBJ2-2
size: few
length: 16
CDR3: CASSLRGHSNTGELFF
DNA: TGTGCCAGCAGCTTACGTGGGCACTCGAACACCGGGGAGCTGTTTTTT

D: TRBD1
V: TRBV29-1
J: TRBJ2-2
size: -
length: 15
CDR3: CSVDRGEGLAGELFF
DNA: TGCAGCGTCGACAGGGGGGAGGGGCTTGCCGGGGAGCTGTTTTTT

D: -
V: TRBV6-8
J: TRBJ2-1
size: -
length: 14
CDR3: CASSRDSTYNEQFF
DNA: TGTGCCAGCAGTCGGGACTCCACCTACAATGAGCAGTTCTTC

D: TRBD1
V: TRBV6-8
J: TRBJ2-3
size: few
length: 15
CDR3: CASSYRQGAWDTQYF
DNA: TGTGCCAGCAGTTACAGGCAGGGGGCCTGGGATACGCAGTATTTT

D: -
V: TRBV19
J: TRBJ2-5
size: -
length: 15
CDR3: CASSSGASKQETQYF
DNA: TGTGCCAGTAGTAGCGGGGCCAGCAAACAAGAGACCCAGTACTTC

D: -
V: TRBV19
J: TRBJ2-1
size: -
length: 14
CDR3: CASSIGGWNNEQFF
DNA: TGTGCCAGTAGTATAGGGGGGTGGAACAATGAGCAGTTCTTC

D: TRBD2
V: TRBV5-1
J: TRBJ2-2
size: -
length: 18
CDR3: CASSPRTSGRGNTGELFF
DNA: TGCGCCAGCAGCCCGAGGACTAGCGGGAGGGGCAACACCGGGGAGCTGTTTTTT

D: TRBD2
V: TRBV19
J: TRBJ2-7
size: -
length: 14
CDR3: CASQAGVGAYEQYF
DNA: TGTGCCAGTCAAGCGGGGGTGGGAGCCTACGAGCAGTACTTC

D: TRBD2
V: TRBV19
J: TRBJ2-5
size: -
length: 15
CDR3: CASSRAGGPGETQYF
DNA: TGTGCCAGTAGTAGAGCGGGAGGGCCGGGAGAGACCCAGTACTTC

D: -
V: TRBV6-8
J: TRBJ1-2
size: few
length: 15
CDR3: CASSAPGTGGYGYTF
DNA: TGTGCCAGCAGTGCACCGGGAACGGGAGGCTATGGCTACACCTTC

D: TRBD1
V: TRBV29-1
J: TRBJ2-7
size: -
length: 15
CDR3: CSVEHAGTGAYEQYF
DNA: TGCAGCGTTGAACATGCCGGGACAGGGGCGTACGAGCAGTACTTC

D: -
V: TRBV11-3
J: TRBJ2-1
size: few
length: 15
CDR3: CASSLGAPDYNEQFF
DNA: TGTGCCAGCAGCTTAGGAGCGCCCGACTACAATGAGCAGTTCTTC

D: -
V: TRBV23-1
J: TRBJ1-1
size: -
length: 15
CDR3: CASSQEAGTYREAFF
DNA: TGCGCCAGCAGCCAGGAGGCCGGGACATACAGGGAGGCTTTCTTT

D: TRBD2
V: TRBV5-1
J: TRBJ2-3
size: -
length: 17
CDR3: CASSSSLAGGSTDTQYF
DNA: TGCGCCAGCAGCTCGAGCCTAGCGGGGGGTAGCACAGATACGCAGTATTTT

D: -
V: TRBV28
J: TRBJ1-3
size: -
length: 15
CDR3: CASSPSDTVGNTIYF
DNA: TGTGCCAGCAGTCCCAGTGATACTGTCGGAAACACCATATATTTT